These 24 T cell receptor beta chains were all obtained from the same sample, sequenced in a study of regulatory T cells. Study-wide results and caveats: In CD3G-deficient patients, conventional CD4+ T cells were enriched for hydrophobic CDR3 residues at positions 6 and 7.

What these receptors recognize is not known. The PCR used 52 TRBV and 13 TRBJ primers. Measured with immunoSEQ multiplex PCR; TCRdb has only the in-frame clones, and not every one. The sample includes about 29,000 clones, 92% seen only once; the top ten take about 1.6%. The specimen was conventional CD4+ T cells sorted from blood. The receptors stem from a person aged 18-35 years with CD3G deficiency.

The J gene is TRBJ1-2, the V gene TRBV28, with TRBD1 matching over 9 bases. Trimming at V came to 5 bases and at J to 6 bases, leaving 4 bases not matched to a gene. CDR1 MDHEN and CDR2 SYDVKM come from the germline V gene. This CDR3 is built from 13 residues. CDR3 coding DNA: TGTGCCAGCAGTACATGGACAGGGGATGGCTACACCTTC. This sequence encodes CASSTWTGDGYTF.

V usage is TRBV7-2 and J usage is TRBJ2-7; no clear D gene. V lost 0 bases to trimming and J lost 2 bases, with 2 bases between them. CDR3 length: 12 residues. Germline V CDR1 and CDR2: SGHTA, FQGNSA. The CDR3 here is CASSLAPYEQYF. In DNA, the CDR3 is TGTGCCAGCAGCTTAGCGCCCTACGAGCAGTACTTC.

The rearrangement uses TRBV27 and TRBJ1-6; tentative D call: TRBD1 (6 bases). The CDR3 length is 14 residues. Trimming pared 2 bases from V and 7 bases from J, leaving 9 bases between. In germline, CDR1 is MNHEY, CDR2 SMNVEV (reference sequence). CDR3 coding DNA: TGTGCCAGCAGTTTAGGACAGAAAAATTCACCCCTCCACTTT. It translates to CASSLGQKNSPLHF.

The chain combines TRBV30 with TRBJ1-5; unclear D gene. Germline V CDR1 and CDR2: GTSNPN, SVGIG (reference sequence). The CDR3 is 14 amino acids. The germline V and J ends were trimmed by 0 bases and 3 bases, with 9 bases remaining between them. The CDR3 region is CAWSVAGTNQPQHF. The CDR3 DNA is TGTGCCTGGAGTGTAGCAGGAACCAATCAGCCCCAGCATTTT.

V and J are TRBV27 and TRBJ2-3; 13 nucleotides align to TRBD2. CDR3 length: 17 residues. Germline values: CDR1 MNHEY, CDR2 SMNVEV (reference sequence). Trimming cost V 5 bases and J 3 bases; bases outside gene matches: 8. The CDR3 nucleotides are TGTGCCAGCAGTCCAACTAGCGGGAGGGCCAAGACAGATACGCAGTATTTT. Translated: CASSPTSGRAKTDTQYF.

V usage is TRBV7-9 and J usage is TRBJ2-7; 9 nucleotides agree with TRBD2. This CDR3 is built from 12 residues. The V gene's germline CDR1 is SEHNR and CDR2 FQNEAQ (reference sequence). V trimming: 2 bases; J trimming: 7 bases; junction bases outside the gene matches: 0. In DNA form, the CDR3 reads TGTGCCAGCAGCTTAACTAGCGGGGAGCAGTACTTC. Protein sequence: CASSLTSGEQYF. The full variable domain, rest sourced from reference TRBV7-9 and TRBJ2-7, is DTGVSQNPRHKITKRGQNVTFRCDPISEHNRLYWYRQTLGQGPEFLTYFQNEAQLEKSRLLSDRFSAERPKGSFSTLEIQRTEQGDSAMYLCASSLTSGEQYFGPGTRLTVT.

The rearrangement links TRBV5-1 to TRBJ2-3; possible D gene TRBD1, 6 bases. Germline loops: CDR1 SGHRS, CDR2 YFSETQ. Trimming left V 2 bases short and J 0 bases short, with 7 bases between. CDR3 length: 14 amino acids. As DNA, the CDR3 is TGCGCCAGCAGCTTTCAGGGGAGCACAGATACGCAGTATTTT. Protein product: CASSFQGSTDTQYF.

This sequence joins TRBV7-3 and TRBJ1-3; D gene ambiguous. CDR3 length: 13 amino acids. CDR1 and CDR2 from the germline V gene are SGHTA and FQGTGA. V lost 3 bases and J lost 0, with 3 bases in between. The CDR3 region has the DNA TGTGCCAGCAGCTTGAACTCTGGAAACACCATATATTTT. This translates into CASSLNSGNTIYF.

The chain couples TRBV28 to TRBJ1-1, with D perhaps TRBD1 (6 bases). CDR3 size: 15 residues. Germline V gene lookup returns CDR1 MDHEN and CDR2 SYDVKM. V lost 6 bases and J lost 3, with 17 bases in between. The CDR3 spells CASRLLRGGDTEAFF. CDR3 sequence (DNA): TGTGCCAGCAGATTACTCAGGGGTGGAGACACTGAAGCTTTCTTT. The full variable domain, with the rest looked up from reference TRBV28 and TRBJ1-1, is DVKVTQSSRYLVKRTGEKVFLECVQDMDHENMFWYRQDPGLGLRLIYFSYDVKMKEKGDIPEGYSVSREKKERFSLILESASTNQTSMYLCASRLLRGGDTEAFFGQGTRLTVV.

This chain uses TRBV6-6 with TRBJ2-5; D is unresolved. The CDR3 is made up of 13 amino acids. V was cut by 0 bases and J by 7 bases, with 9 bases left in between. CDR1 and CDR2 (germline): MNHNY, SVGAGI (reference sequence). The CDR3 reads CASSYSGTGTQYF. CDR3 in DNA: TGTGCCAGCAGTTACTCTGGAACTGGGACCCAGTACTTC.

The chain joins TRBV28 to TRBJ2-7; 7 positions match TRBD1. The junction had 7 bases not matched to a gene; V was cut back by 5 bases and J by 3 bases. Germline values: CDR1 MDHEN, CDR2 SYDVKM. The length of the CDR3 is 14 residues. The CDR3 is CASSTPGTVYEQYF. CDR3 nucleotide sequence: TGTGCCAGCAGTACTCCCGGGACAGTCTACGAGCAGTACTTC.

V and J are TRBV5-1 and TRBJ2-2; either TRBD1 or TRBD2 may supply D (5 bases each). The germline CDR1 and CDR2 sequences are SGHRS and YFSETQ. The V and J ends lost 4 bases and 3 bases respectively, with 10 bases between them. The CDR3 runs 14 residues. CDR3 amino acids: CASSRDLHTGELFF. CDR3 nucleotide sequence: TGCGCCAGCAGCAGGGACCTCCACACCGGGGAGCTGTTTTTT.

V gene TRBV5-1 combines with J gene TRBJ2-7, with D perhaps matching TRBD1 or TRBD2 (5 bases each). CDR1 and CDR2 from the germline V gene are SGHRS and YFSETQ. This CDR3 is built from 14 residues. V was shortened by 6 bases and J by 3 bases, with 16 bases between the two germline ends. CDR3 bases: TGCGCCAGCACTCTCTCCGGGGCCGACTACGAGCAGTACTTC. It yields the protein CASTLSGADYEQYF.

This chain joins TRBV6-1 and TRBJ1-1; the D gene is possibly TRBD1 (5 bases). CDR1 MNHNS and CDR2 SASEGT come from the germline V gene. The CDR3 sequence is 14 residues long. V dropped 3 bases and J dropped 1 base, with 9 bases sitting between them. As DNA, the CDR3 is TGTGCCAGCAGTGATCGGGGGAGGAACACTGAAGCTTTCTTT. Translation gives CASSDRGRNTEAFF.

The chain carries TRBV27 and TRBJ2-7; D unclear. Germline CDR1 MNHEY, CDR2 SMNVEV (reference sequence). This CDR3 spans 11 amino acids. Trimming cost V 2 bases and J 10 bases, with 9 bases left between them. The CDR3 nucleotides are TGTGCCAGCAGTTTAGTAGGGTTTCAGTACGTC. Protein product: CASSLVGFQYV.

This chain uses TRBV4-1 with TRBJ1-3, with 9 bases aligning to TRBD1. J lost 3 bases, V lost 1 base, and 1 base had no gene match. Germline values: CDR1 MGHRA, CDR2 YSYEKL. This CDR3 is 15 amino acids long. This chain's CDR3 is CASSQGDRVGNTIYF. The CDR3 DNA sequence: TGCGCCAGCAGCCAAGGGGACAGGGTTGGAAACACCATATATTTT.

This clone was seen a few times. The chain uses TRBV7-9 and TRBJ1-1, with D unresolved. CDR1 is SEHNR and CDR2 is FQNEAQ in the germline V gene (reference sequence). The ends were cut back, 6 bases at V and 8 bases at J, with 13 bases in the middle. The CDR3 sequence is 12 residues long. The CDR3 nucleotides read TGTGCCAGCAGGGGTACGACGGGCGAAGCTTTCTTT. As protein: CASRGTTGEAFF.

This chain links TRBV28 with TRBJ2-2; 8 bases map to TRBD1. V lost 4 bases and J lost 7; bases outside the gene matches: 14. Per the germline V gene, CDR1 is MDHEN and CDR2 is SYDVKM. This CDR3 region has 17 residues. This CDR3 is CASSSMPGQVSNGELFF. In DNA, the CDR3 is TGTGCCAGCAGTTCCATGCCGGGACAGGTCTCAAACGGGGAGCTGTTTTTT.

The chain recombines TRBV6-1 with TRBJ1-1; no reliable D call. CDR1 is MNHNS, CDR2 SASEGT, per germline. The V gene lost 2 bases and the J gene lost 10 bases, with 14 bases spanning the gap. The CDR3 extends over 13 amino acids. This chain's CDR3 is CASSEIIGIGAFF. Here the CDR3 DNA reads TGTGCCAGCAGTGAAATTATAGGGATAGGAGCTTTCTTT.

This clone was picked up a small number of times. The chain links TRBV4-2 to TRBJ1-1, with a weak D call TRBD1 (6 bases). Per germline, CDR1 LGHNA and CDR2 YNFKEQ. The V end was cut by 3 bases, the J end by 2 bases, with 19 bases between. The CDR3 is 17 amino acids. CDR3: CASSQEVAGVTNTEAFF. The CDR3 bases are TGTGCCAGCAGCCAGGAAGTGGCAGGGGTAACTAACACTGAAGCTTTCTTT.

The chain carries TRBV7-9 and TRBJ2-3, with 7 positions matching TRBD2. CDR3 length equals 16 residues. Germline CDR1 SEHNR, CDR2 FQNEAQ (reference sequence). Trimming at V came to 6 bases and at J to 0 bases, leaving 9 bases not matched to a gene. CDR3 in DNA: TGTGCCAGCAGTCGGACTAGAACTACTAGCACAGATACGCAGTATTTT. It codes for CASSRTRTTSTDTQYF.

V usage is TRBV6-5 and J usage is TRBJ2-7; D possibly corresponds to TRBD1 (6 bases). V gave up 6 bases and J gave up 7 bases, with 13 bases separating them. CDR1 MNHEY and CDR2 SVGAGI come from the germline V gene. The CDR3 runs 12 residues. This chain's CDR3 is CASSNRVEEQYF. CDR3 DNA sequence: TGTGCCAGCAGCAACAGGGTTGAGGAGCAGTACTTC.

The chain carries TRBV10-1 and TRBJ1-5; D is unresolved. The CDR3 is made up of 14 amino acids. Looked up from germline, CDR1 is WNHNN and CDR2 is SYGVQD (reference sequence). V dropped 11 bases and J dropped 4 bases, with 18 bases sitting between them. The CDR3 spells CAGGPSQPNQPQHF. In DNA form, the CDR3 reads TGCGCCGGCGGACCCTCCCAACCTAATCAGCCCCAGCATTTT.

The chain combines TRBV6-5 with TRBJ1-2, with 7 bases matching TRBD1. CDR3 length: 13 amino acids. V lost 6 bases to trimming and J lost 3 bases; unmatched junction nucleotides: 4. The germline CDR1 and CDR2 sequences are MNHEY and SVGAGI. CDR3 coding DNA: TGTGCCAGCAGGGAAACAGGGGACTATGGCTACACCTTC. The encoded protein is CASRETGDYGYTF.